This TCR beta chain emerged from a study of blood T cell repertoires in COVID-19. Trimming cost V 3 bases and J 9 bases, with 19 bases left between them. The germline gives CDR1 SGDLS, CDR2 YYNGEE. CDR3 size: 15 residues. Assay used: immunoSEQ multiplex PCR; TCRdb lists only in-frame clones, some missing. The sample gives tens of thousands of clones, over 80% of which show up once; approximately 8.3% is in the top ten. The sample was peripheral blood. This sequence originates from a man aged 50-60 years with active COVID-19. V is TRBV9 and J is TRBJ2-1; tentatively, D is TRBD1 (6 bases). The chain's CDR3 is CASSAQTGAAREQFF. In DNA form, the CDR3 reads TGTGCCAGCAGCGCGCAGACAGGCGCAGCGCGTGAGCAGTTCTTC.